The source of this TCR beta chain is a study of blood T cell repertoires in COVID-19. The protocol was immunoSEQ multiplex PCR, while the TCRdb copy is restricted to in-frame clones and leaves out a portion. Of 300,000 to 350,000 clones detected, around 90% appear once; the ten largest clones hold roughly 2.3%. The CDR3 sequence is 16 residues long. Per germline, CDR1 SGHRS and CDR2 YFSETQ. A single count supports this clone. The junction departs from germline at one end; a sequencing error may be responsible. Different DNA sequences within this sample yield the same CDR3. The sequence derives from a young man with active or convalescent COVID-19. The sample comprised peripheral blood. The chain uses TRBV5-1 and TRBJ2-7, with TRBD2 as a possible D gene (5 bases). CDR3 nucleotide sequence: TGCGCTAGCAGCTTGGAAGCGCCAGCGGTCTCCTACGAGCAGTACTTC. Translating it yields CASSLEAPAVSYEQYF. Combining the CDR3 with reference TRBV5-1 and TRBJ2-7 gives the whole variable domain KAGVTQTPRYLIKTRGQQVTLSCSPISGHRSVSWYQQTPGQGLQFLFEYFSETQRNKGNFPGRFSGRQFSNSRSEMNVSTLELGDSALYLCASSLEAPAVSYEQYFGPGTRLTVT.